These 8 T cell receptor beta chains were all obtained from the same sample, sequenced in a study of CD8+ T cells in alopecia areata. Regarding treatment: oral pan-JAK inhibitor, 5-10 mg twice daily. RNA was extracted and reverse transcribed into cDNA as the sequencing template. Data came from immunoSEQ multiplex PCR; TCRdb stores just in-frame clones and leaves some out. The table lists about 190,000 clones, roughly 53% of them singletons. Sequences were derived from CD8+ T cells sorted from blood, sampled at week 24, from a patient treated with tofacitinib. The receptor source for this set is a human donor with alopecia areata.

The chain employs TRBV30 and TRBJ1-1; TRBD1 might be the D (5 bases). The CDR3 runs 12 residues. From germline, CDR1 is GTSNPN and CDR2 SVGIG (reference sequence). V dropped 8 bases and J dropped 6 bases, with 16 bases sitting between them. CDR3 DNA sequence: TGTGCCGGTTACGGGGCCGGCGCTGAAGCTTTCTTT. This gives the protein CAGYGAGAEAFF.

J is TRBJ1-1 and V is TRBV27, with D perhaps matching TRBD1 (6 bases). This CDR3 region has 16 residues. Looked up from germline, CDR1 is MNHEY and CDR2 is SMNVEV (reference sequence). V lost 5 bases, J lost 4 bases, and 20 bases lay in between. The chain's CDR3 is CASSIRDTASSTEAFF. In nucleotides, the CDR3 is TGTGCCAGCAGTATTAGGGACACGGCCTCCAGCACTGAAGCTTTCTTT.

The chain employs TRBV4-1 and TRBJ1-6; TRBD1 aligns across 9 bases. V dropped 1 base and J dropped 9; count of bases not matched to a gene: 10. The CDR3 extends over 17 amino acids. Germline CDR1 and CDR2: MGHRA and YSYEKL. Written as DNA, the CDR3 is TGCGCCAGCAGCCAAGGTTCGGGACAGGGTGCGACTTCACCCCTCCACTTT. Amino acids: CASSQGSGQGATSPLHF.

The J gene is TRBJ2-1, the V gene TRBV27, with TRBD2 matching 7 bases. From germline, CDR1 is MNHEY and CDR2 SMNVEV (reference sequence). This CDR3 comprises 17 residues. V lost 3 bases, J lost 8 bases, and 16 bases stayed unmatched. In nucleotides, the CDR3 is TGTGCCAGCAGTTTTCGACAACCGGGGGGTTTTAGAGATGAGCAGTTCTTC. It codes for CASSFRQPGGFRDEQFF.

The CDR3: CASSPWGTYNEQFF. The CDR3 DNA reads TGTGCCAGCAGCCCCTGGGGGACATACAATGAGCAGTTCTTC. This chain connects TRBV14 to TRBJ2-1; D is perhaps TRBD1 (6 bases). Trimming shortened V by 4 bases and J by 4 bases, and 11 bases separated the two germline ends. Germline V gene lookup returns CDR1 SGHDN and CDR2 FVKESK. The CDR3 runs 14 residues.

This clone was seen just once. The chain is built from TRBV6-1 and TRBJ1-5; D call uncertain. CDR1 and CDR2 from the germline V gene are MNHNS and SASEGT. CDR3 length equals 13 residues. V lost 5 bases and J 3 bases, leaving 8 bases between the germline ends. The CDR3 region is CASSTGDNQPQHF. For the CDR3, the DNA is TGTGCCAGCAGTACCGGGGACAATCAGCCCCAGCATTTT.

The V and J genes are TRBV2 and TRBJ1-4, with no clear D. V was trimmed by 9 bases and J by 7 bases, leaving 12 bases between them. The V gene's germline CDR1 is SNHLY and CDR2 FYNNEI. The CDR3 consists of 12 residues. The CDR3 protein is CASADLSEKLFF. The CDR3 region has the DNA TGTGCCAGTGCGGACCTGTCTGAAAAACTGTTTTTT.

This clone was counted between two and nine times. This chain uses TRBV29-1 with TRBJ2-7; the match to TRBD1 covers 9 bases. The CDR3 runs to 16 residues. Per the germline V gene, CDR1 is SQVTM and CDR2 is ANQGSEA. The V gene end was trimmed by 4 bases and the J gene end by 3 bases; junction bases not matched to a gene: 13. The CDR3 sequence is CSVGDGTGLSDYEQYF. CDR3 nucleotides: TGCAGCGTTGGGGACGGGACAGGGCTCTCGGACTACGAGCAGTACTTC.